This TCR beta chain originates from a study of blood T cell repertoires in COVID-19. At the level of the study: Acute and convalescent COVID-19 specimens originated in the United States, Italy and Spain. From T cells, B-cell-depleted T cells, or PBMCs came the material, which was cDNA or gDNA.

Enrolment of Seattle patients took place during active infection, and they were followed longitudinally. Between the trimmed V and J ends, which lost 5 bases and 8 bases, there was a span of 18 bases. Germline-derived CDR1 and CDR2 are SGHTA and FQGNSA. The CDR3 covers 15 residues. Original methodology: For nucleated cells, counts were estimated from reference gene primer amplification. Profiling relied on immunoSEQ multiplex PCR, and the TCRdb table lists in-frame clones only, not all of them. The DNA gave D and trimming, while V, J and clone size come from that table. The data show about 64,000 clones, over 75% seen once.

The rearrangement uses TRBV7-2 and TRBJ1-4; D is uncertain. The sequence came from a woman between 55 and 75 years old with COVID-19, enrolled during active disease. The sample consisted of peripheral blood. The CDR3 is CASSPGGSLREKLFF. DNA for the CDR3: TGTGCCAGCAGCCCCGGTGGGAGCCTACGCGAAAAACTGTTTTTT.